This passage covers 27 T cell receptor beta chains from one sample sequenced in a study of blood T cell repertoires in COVID-19. The protocol was immunoSEQ multiplex PCR, while the TCRdb copy is restricted to in-frame clones and leaves out a portion. This sample has more than 65,000 clones, with 87% found just once. The source material was peripheral blood. These receptors all come from a woman aged 50 to 65 with acute or convalescent COVID-19.

In nucleotides, the CDR3 is TGCGCCAGCAGCTTGGACACCAACTCCTACAATGAGCAGTTCTTC. Protein: CASSLDTNSYNEQFF. The rearrangement uses TRBV5-1 and TRBJ2-1, with no clear D. Trimming cost V 0 bases and J 0 bases, with 7 bases left between them. The germline gives CDR1 SGHRS, CDR2 YFSETQ. This CDR3 has 15 residues.

In this sample, this clone turned up once. The chain recombines TRBV7-9 with TRBJ2-7; 8 nucleotides align to TRBD2. Per germline, CDR1 SEHNR and CDR2 FQNEAQ (reference sequence). CDR3 length: 15 amino acids. Trimming cost V 7 bases and J 6 bases; bases outside gene matches: 14. The CDR3 coding sequence is TGTGCCAGCATCCCCACCGGGACTAGTCGAATCGAGCAGTACTTC. Translating it yields CASIPTGTSRIEQYF.

This chain joins TRBV28 and TRBJ1-5, with TRBD1 identical over 10 bases. The CDR3 extends over 15 amino acids. Looked up from germline, CDR1 is MDHEN and CDR2 is SYDVKM. J gave up 6 bases and V 1 base, and 3 bases lay outside the gene matches. The CDR3 loop is CASSLFGTGVQPQHF. The CDR3, as DNA: TGTGCCAGCAGTTTATTCGGGACAGGGGTTCAGCCCCAGCATTTT.

The gene calls are TRBV10-2 and TRBJ2-1; 12 bases are a match to TRBD2. CDR3 length: 14 residues. CDR1 and CDR2 from the germline V gene are WSHSY and SAAADI. J was trimmed by 9 bases and V by 6 bases; bases with no gene match: 6. The CDR3 nucleotides are TGCGCCAGCAGAACTAGCGGGGGGCATGTTGAGCAGTTCTTC. Encoded protein: CASRTSGGHVEQFF.

The chain uses TRBV2 and TRBJ1-2; 7 nucleotides match TRBD1. This CDR3 spans 12 amino acids. V shed 3 bases, J shed 8 bases, and the junction held 3 bases outside the gene matches. Germline CDR1 SNHLY, CDR2 FYNNEI. In DNA form, the CDR3 reads TGTGCCAGCAGTGATAGAGGGGGCGGCTACACCTTC. Its translation is CASSDRGGGYTF.

The chain has TRBV4-1 and TRBJ2-3; a possible D gene is TRBD2 (5 bases). In germline, CDR1 is MGHRA, CDR2 YSYEKL. This CDR3 region has 14 residues. The V end lost 0 bases, the J end lost 9 bases, and 13 bases lay between the germline ends. This chain's CDR3 is CASSQEGYSGTQYF. Written as DNA, the CDR3 is TGCGCCAGCAGCCAAGAAGGATACTCGGGGACGCAGTATTTT.

The chain has TRBV19 and TRBJ2-2, with 8 bases matching TRBD1. V dropped 4 bases and J dropped 5; count of bases not matched to a gene: 12. There are 17 residues in the CDR3. In germline, CDR1 is LNHDA, CDR2 SQIVND (reference sequence). This CDR3 reads CASSKASGTGGTGELFF. The CDR3 nucleotides read TGTGCCAGTAGTAAGGCCTCCGGGACAGGAGGAACCGGGGAGCTGTTTTTT. Full variable domain (rest looked up from reference TRBV19 and TRBJ2-2): DGGITQSPKYLFRKEGQNVTLSCEQNLNHDAMYWYRQDPGQGLRLIYYSQIVNDFQKGDIAEGYSVSREKKESFPLTVTSAQKNPTAFYLCASSKASGTGGTGELFFGEGSRLTVL.

This clone occurred a few times. The gene calls are TRBV7-9 and TRBJ2-5, with a weak D call TRBD2 (5 bases). This CDR3 region has 14 residues. With 4 bases removed from V and 1 base from J, the gap between germline ends came to 10 bases. Germline CDR1 is SEHNR and CDR2 is FQNEAQ (reference sequence). The CDR3 nucleotides are TGTGCCAGCAGCTCCCTCCGGGGCCAAGAGACCCAGTACTTC. It is translated as CASSSLRGQETQYF.

The chain carries TRBV13 and TRBJ2-7; 10 bases map to TRBD1. This CDR3 is built from 15 residues. Germline V gene sequence: CDR1 PRHDT, CDR2 FYEKMQ (reference sequence). V was clipped by 5 bases and J by 5 bases; unmatched bases: 9. CDR3 amino acids: CASSAPGQGPHEQYF. Written as DNA, the CDR3 is TGTGCCAGCAGCGCTCCGGGACAGGGGCCCCACGAGCAGTACTTC.

J is TRBJ2-5 and V is TRBV4-1, with 8 bases lining up with TRBD1. Germline trimming cut 4 bases from V and 6 bases from J; bases unmatched to any gene: 13. The CDR3 runs 16 residues. Germline CDR1 and CDR2: MGHRA and YSYEKL. The CDR3 DNA reads TGCGCCAGCAGCCCCGCATTGGACAGGGTAGGAAAGACCCAGTACTTC. It yields the protein CASSPALDRVGKTQYF.

The chain links TRBV19 to TRBJ2-3, with D possibly TRBD1 on 5 matching bases. The V gene's germline CDR1 is LNHDA and CDR2 SQIVND (reference sequence). Trimming cost V 6 bases and J 0 bases, with 13 bases left between them. CDR3 length equals 15 residues. This CDR3 reads CASSSTALSTDTQYF. CDR3 sequence (DNA): TGTGCCAGTAGCTCGACAGCCTTAAGCACAGATACGCAGTATTTT. The whole variable domain, remainder taken from reference TRBV19 and TRBJ2-3, is DGGITQSPKYLFRKEGQNVTLSCEQNLNHDAMYWYRQDPGQGLRLIYYSQIVNDFQKGDIAEGYSVSREKKESFPLTVTSAQKNPTAFYLCASSSTALSTDTQYFGPGTRLTVL.

The V call is TRBV27, the J call TRBJ1-1; D possibly corresponds to TRBD1 (6 bases). Germline CDR1 MNHEY, CDR2 SMNVEV (reference sequence). V lost 5 bases and J 2 bases, leaving 12 bases between the germline ends. CDR3 length: 14 amino acids. The CDR3, as DNA: TGTGCCAGCAGTCCCGGGACATCCAACACTGAAGCTTTCTTT. This sequence encodes CASSPGTSNTEAFF.

J is TRBJ2-3 and V is TRBV11-3; a weak D match, TRBD2 (6 bases). The CDR3 has 14 amino acids. Trimming left V 10 bases short and J 6 bases short, with 20 bases between. Germline V gene sequence: CDR1 SGHNT, CDR2 YENEEA. For the CDR3, the DNA is TGTGCCACTCAAAAGCGGGCGAAGGGCGATACGCAGTATTTT. This gives the protein CATQKRAKGDTQYF. Filled out from reference TRBV11-3 and TRBJ2-3, the complete variable domain reads EAGVVQSPRYKIIEKKQPVAFWCNPISGHNTLYWYLQNLGQGPELLIRYENEEAVDDSQLPKDRFSAERLKGVDSTLKIQPAELGDSAVYLCATQKRAKGDTQYFGPGTRLTVL.

DNA for the CDR3: TGTGCCAGCAACAGGGGGCTCAATCAGCCCCAGCATTTT. The encoded protein is CASNRGLNQPQHF. J is TRBJ1-5 and V is TRBV7-9, with 9 bases lining up with TRBD1. There are 13 residues in the CDR3. The germline V gene has CDR1 SEHNR and CDR2 FQNEAQ (reference sequence). V lost 7 bases to trimming and J lost 3 bases; unmatched junction nucleotides: 1. Filled out from reference TRBV7-9 and TRBJ1-5, the complete variable domain reads DTGVSQNPRHKITKRGQNVTFRCDPISEHNRLYWYRQTLGQGPEFLTYFQNEAQLEKSRLLSDRFSAERPKGSFSTLEIQRTEQGDSAMYLCASNRGLNQPQHFGDGTRLSIL.

The gene calls are TRBV7-9 and TRBJ2-1, with D possibly matching TRBD1 (5 bases). Germline V CDR1 and CDR2: SEHNR, FQNEAQ (reference sequence). This CDR3 region has 14 residues. Deletions cut 6 bases from V and 7 bases from J, with 16 bases between. CDR3 loop: CASRPGASLNEQFF. In nucleotides, the CDR3 is TGTGCCAGCAGACCTGGGGCTAGTTTGAATGAGCAGTTCTTC.

The chain combines TRBV28 with TRBJ2-7; D might be TRBD2 (6 bases). Trimming took 10 bases from V and 4 from J, leaving 11 bases between them. CDR3 length: 11 residues. The germline V gene has CDR1 MDHEN and CDR2 SYDVKM. CDR3 in amino acids: CATGTAYEQYF. The CDR3 DNA is TGTGCCACCGGGACTGCTTACGAGCAGTACTTC.

The V gene is TRBV7-8, the J gene TRBJ1-5; the D is unclear. This CDR3 is built from 13 residues. V was clipped by 1 base and J by 6 bases, with 7 bases between them. Germline CDR1 is SGHVS and CDR2 is FQNEAQ. The CDR3 DNA reads TGTGCCAGCAGCTTAGATGGGAGTCAGCCCCAGCATTTT. This encodes CASSLDGSQPQHF. Looking up the rest from reference TRBV7-8 and TRBJ1-5 gives the full variable domain: GAGVSQSPRYKVAKRGQDVALRCDPISGHVSLFWYQQALGQGPEFLTYFQNEAQLDKSGLPSDRFFAERPEGSVSTLKIQRTQQEDSAVYLCASSLDGSQPQHFGDGTRLSIL.

This sequence joins TRBV10-3 and TRBJ1-5; 8 positions agree with TRBD1. The CDR3 runs 14 residues. The trim removed 6 bases at V and 4 bases at J, leaving 5 bases unmatched. Germline loops: CDR1 ENHRY, CDR2 SYGVKD. In DNA form, the CDR3 reads TGTGCCATCAGCGGAACAGGGGGAAATCAGCCCCAGCATTTT. Protein product: CAISGTGGNQPQHF.

V is TRBV6-1 and J is TRBJ2-3; 7 nucleotides line up with TRBD2. The CDR3 is 15 residues long. V was pared by 2 bases and J by 5 bases, with 7 bases of the junction left unmatched. Germline assignment: CDR1 MNHNS and CDR2 SASEGT. CDR3 coding DNA: TGTGCCAGCAGTGAATGGGGGGGGTACGAAGATACGCAGTATTTT. It yields the protein CASSEWGGYEDTQYF.

The chain uses TRBV5-1 and TRBJ2-1; TRBD2 agrees at 7 bases. The CDR3 spans 15 residues. Germline trimming cut 7 bases from V and 0 bases from J; bases unmatched to any gene: 7. Germline V gene sequence: CDR1 SGHRS, CDR2 YFSETQ. CDR3 sequence: CASSQGGSSYNEQFF. CDR3 nucleotides: TGCGCCAGCTCCCAGGGCGGGAGCTCCTACAATGAGCAGTTCTTC. Combining the CDR3 with reference TRBV5-1 and TRBJ2-1 gives the whole variable domain KAGVTQTPRYLIKTRGQQVTLSCSPISGHRSVSWYQQTPGQGLQFLFEYFSETQRNKGNFPGRFSGRQFSNSRSEMNVSTLELGDSALYLCASSQGGSSYNEQFFGPGTRLTVL.

The V call is TRBV19, the J call TRBJ2-5; weak D call: TRBD2 (6 bases). The germline gives CDR1 LNHDA, CDR2 SQIVND (reference sequence). The ends were cut back, 5 bases at V and 5 bases at J, with 9 bases in the middle. CDR3 length: 12 residues. CDR3 coding DNA: TGTGCCAGTAGTCTGGACTATGAGACCCAGTACTTC. Translated, it gives CASSLDYETQYF.

This sequence joins TRBV5-1 and TRBJ1-1; D is possibly TRBD1 (6 bases). Germline CDR1 reads SGHRS; CDR2 reads YFSETQ. There are 16 residues in the CDR3. Trimming cost V 1 base and J 1 base, with 14 bases left between them. The CDR3 coding sequence is TGCGCCAGCAGCTTGTCGGGGGGCGCCGGGAACACTGAAGCTTTCTTT. This gives the protein CASSLSGGAGNTEAFF.

The chain couples TRBV2 to TRBJ2-1; 15 nucleotides agree with TRBD2. The CDR3 is made up of 15 amino acids. Germline V gene lookup returns CDR1 SNHLY and CDR2 FYNNEI. With 6 bases clipped from V and 9 bases from J, the junction kept 6 bases outside the gene matches. The CDR3 bases are TGTGCCAGCAGAGCCCGGACTAGCGGGGGGGGTGAGCAGTTCTTC. Translating gives CASRARTSGGGEQFF.

The chain employs TRBV10-3 and TRBJ2-1, with D possibly TRBD1 on 8 matching bases. The CDR3 consists of 15 residues. Germline V gene lookup returns CDR1 ENHRY and CDR2 SYGVKD. V lost 3 bases to trimming and J lost 7 bases, with 16 bases between them. The CDR3 nucleotides read TGTGCCATCAGTGAACTGACACAGGGGGGGAATGAGCAGTTCTTC. Translating gives CAISELTQGGNEQFF.

V is TRBV19 and J is TRBJ2-7; 7 bases agree with TRBD1. The CDR3 extends over 15 amino acids. The V gene end was trimmed by 3 bases and the J gene end by 6 bases; junction bases not matched to a gene: 11. The germline gives CDR1 LNHDA, CDR2 SQIVND (reference sequence). The CDR3 nucleotides read TGTGCCAGTAGTATCGGTCGAGGGGGCTGTGGCGAGCAGTACTTC. Translating it yields CASSIGRGGCGEQYF.

The chain links TRBV6-2 or TRBV6-3 to TRBJ2-7; possible D gene TRBD2, 6 bases. V gave up 6 bases and J gave up 9 bases, with 15 bases separating them. The CDR3 sequence is 12 residues long. Germline CDR1 MNHEY, CDR2 SVGEGT. Here the CDR3 reads CASSPPAGGQYF. DNA of the CDR3: TGTGCCAGCAGCCCTCCGGCCGGGGGGCAGTACTTC.

The rearrangement links TRBV5-1 to TRBJ2-7, with 8 positions matching TRBD1. V shed 7 bases and J 0 bases; nucleotides not matched to a gene: 6. The germline V gene encodes CDR1 SGHRS and CDR2 YFSETQ. This CDR3 region has 14 residues. The CDR3 loop reads CASARTGTSYEQYF. Here the CDR3 DNA reads TGCGCCAGCGCAAGGACAGGGACCTCCTACGAGCAGTACTTC. Full variable domain (rest looked up from reference TRBV5-1 and TRBJ2-7): KAGVTQTPRYLIKTRGQQVTLSCSPISGHRSVSWYQQTPGQGLQFLFEYFSETQRNKGNFPGRFSGRQFSNSRSEMNVSTLELGDSALYLCASARTGTSYEQYFGPGTRLTVT.